These 19 T cell receptor beta chains originate from one sample sequenced in a study of identical twins. TCRdb ran MiXCR on the 5' RACE reads and lists one entry per CDR3 protein. The data show more than 400,000 distinct CDR3 sequences, approximately 16% seen once. The same data also went into a second study, on yellow fever vaccine responses in identical twins.

Source material: CD4+ T cells sorted from blood. Receptors originate from a woman under 30 in good health.

This clonotype was recorded a few times. The chain carries TRBV20-1 and TRBJ1-2, with 10 bases matching TRBD1. There are 14 residues in the CDR3. Per germline, CDR1 DFQATT and CDR2 SNEGSKA (reference sequence). Germline trimming cut 5 bases from V and 7 bases from J; bases unmatched to any gene: 10. CDR3 coding DNA: TGCAGTGCTTCCAAAGACAGGGGGCGGGGTGGCTACACCTTC. This gives the protein CSASKDRGRGGYTF.

This clonotype turned up a few times. The V gene is TRBV28, the J gene TRBJ2-2, with unresolved D. CDR1 MDHEN and CDR2 SYDVKM come from the germline V gene. The CDR3 loop spans 16 amino acids. The V and J ends lost 6 bases and 1 base respectively, with 15 bases between them. The CDR3 is CASSSVLRVNTGELFF. CDR3 nucleotides: TGTGCCAGCAGCTCCGTACTGAGAGTGAACACCGGGGAGCTGTTTTTT.

The chain combines TRBV18 with TRBJ2-7; D gene ambiguous. From germline, CDR1 is KGHSH and CDR2 LQKENI. Between the trimmed V and J ends, which lost 0 bases and 1 base, there was a span of 10 bases. The CDR3 consists of 15 residues. CDR3 coding DNA: TGTGCCAGCTCACCACCCGCGCGGCCATCCTACGAGCAGTACTTC. It is translated as CASSPPARPSYEQYF.

The chain is built from TRBV5-1 and TRBJ2-7, with D possibly being TRBD1 (5 bases). V lost 7 bases and J 1 base, leaving 12 bases between the germline ends. The CDR3 covers 13 residues. Looked up from germline, CDR1 is SGHRS and CDR2 is YFSETQ. CDR3 DNA sequence: TGCGCCAGCTCCCAGGGAACGTCCTACGAGCAGTACTTC. This gives the protein CASSQGTSYEQYF.

The V call is TRBV11-2, the J call TRBJ2-5, with 10 bases identical to TRBD1. Per the germline V gene, CDR1 is SGHAT and CDR2 is FQNNGV. The CDR3 has 19 residues. V shed 7 bases and J 2 bases; nucleotides not matched to a gene: 19. CDR3 sequence reads: CASNPPPGQGMGRQETQYF. The CDR3 region has the DNA TGTGCCAGCAACCCTCCTCCGGGACAGGGGATGGGGCGGCAAGAGACCCAGTACTTC.

A few counts support this clonotype. The genes are TRBV5-1 and TRBJ2-3, with TRBD2 matching 8 bases. Germline-derived CDR1 and CDR2 are SGHRS and YFSETQ. The junction had 5 bases not matched to a gene; V was cut back by 0 bases and J by 5 bases. The CDR3 totals 15 residues. The CDR3 sequence: CASSLESGSGDTQYF. The CDR3 bases are TGCGCCAGCAGCTTGGAAAGCGGGAGCGGAGATACGCAGTATTTT.

The gene calls are TRBV29-1 and TRBJ1-1, with no clear D. The germline gives CDR1 SQVTM, CDR2 ANQGSEA. Trimming removed 2 bases from V and 4 bases from J, with 14 bases in between. The CDR3 runs to 14 residues. This CDR3 reads CSVEISPRGTEAFF. CDR3 nucleotide sequence: TGCAGCGTTGAAATCTCACCCCGGGGCACTGAAGCTTTCTTT.

At least ten counts were recorded for this clonotype. V and J are TRBV4-1 and TRBJ2-1; 7 bases line up with TRBD2. V lost 3 bases to trimming and J lost 3 bases; unmatched junction nucleotides: 2. Per the germline V gene, CDR1 is MGHRA and CDR2 is YSYEKL. The CDR3 contains 14 residues. This chain's CDR3 is CASSHQRGYNEQFF. CDR3 DNA: TGCGCCAGCAGCCACCAGCGGGGCTACAATGAGCAGTTCTTC.

This clonotype was seen a handful of times. The chain has TRBV12-3 or TRBV12-4 and TRBJ2-1; the match to TRBD2 covers 10 bases. This CDR3 is built from 14 residues. V shed 6 bases, J shed 4 bases, and the junction held 3 bases outside the gene matches. The CDR3 loop reads CASRGTSAYNEQFF. The CDR3 DNA sequence: TGTGCCAGCAGGGGGACTAGCGCATACAATGAGCAGTTCTTC.

The rearrangement uses TRBV12-3 or TRBV12-4 and TRBJ2-3; 8 positions agree with TRBD1. CDR3 length: 17 amino acids. V was pared by 3 bases and J by 3 bases, with 11 bases of the junction left unmatched. The CDR3 nucleotides are TGTGCCAGCAGTTTTTGGCGGTGGGGACAGGTAACAGATACGCAGTATTTT. This sequence encodes CASSFWRWGQVTDTQYF.

In its sample, this clonotype was seen a few times. CDR3 amino acids: CASSALGAEMDTQYF. DNA for the CDR3: TGTGCCAGCAGCGCCTTAGGGGCCGAGATGGATACGCAGTATTTT. The genes are TRBV6-1 and TRBJ2-3, with D tentatively TRBD1 (5 bases). Trimming took off 6 bases at V and 6 bases at J, with 19 bases between the two ends. Germline V lookup: CDR1 MNHNS, CDR2 SASEGT. The CDR3 has 15 residues.

In its sample, this clonotype was seen a few times. The chain combines TRBV12-3 or TRBV12-4 with TRBJ2-5; 10 bases line up with TRBD2. The CDR3 runs 16 residues. V was clipped by 4 bases and J by 5 bases; unmatched bases: 10. The CDR3 region is CASSSLRAGGWETQYF. CDR3 coding DNA: TGTGCCAGCAGTTCGCTCCGAGCGGGAGGGTGGGAGACCCAGTACTTC.

This clonotype was seen many times. V usage is TRBV5-1 and J usage is TRBJ2-3, with TRBD2 matching over 14 bases. Germline V gene lookup returns CDR1 SGHRS and CDR2 YFSETQ. The CDR3 has 16 residues. The ends lost 4 bases at V and 4 bases at J; junction bases unmatched: 5. The CDR3 here is CASSQGLAGASDTQYF. The CDR3 region has the DNA TGCGCCAGCAGCCAGGGACTAGCGGGGGCCTCAGATACGCAGTATTTT.

This chain uses TRBV10-1 with TRBJ2-7, with D perhaps matching TRBD1 (5 bases). V was shortened by 2 bases and J by 6 bases, with 11 bases between the two germline ends. The CDR3 loop spans 13 amino acids. CDR1 is WNHNN, CDR2 SYGVQD, per germline (reference sequence). This chain's CDR3 is CASSETPGLEQYF. DNA of the CDR3: TGCGCCAGCAGTGAGACCCCAGGGCTCGAGCAGTACTTC.

This clonotype has a handful of counts. The rearrangement uses TRBV12-3 or TRBV12-4 and TRBJ1-1, with TRBD1 matching 9 bases. Losses at the gene ends were 6 bases for V and 5 bases for J; bases not matched to a gene: 4. This CDR3 is built from 13 residues. Here the CDR3 reads CASRTGGITEAFF. The CDR3 DNA follows: TGTGCCAGCAGGACAGGGGGGATAACTGAAGCTTTCTTT.

This clonotype was seen a few times. J is TRBJ2-2 and V is TRBV24-1; 8 bases align to TRBD1. With 3 bases clipped from V and 1 base from J, the junction kept 6 bases outside the gene matches. This CDR3 spans 17 amino acids. CDR1 and CDR2 from the germline V gene are KGHDR and SFDVKD. The CDR3 spells CATSDTPGTGNTGELFF. CDR3 coding DNA: TGTGCCACCAGTGATACCCCCGGGACAGGGAACACCGGGGAGCTGTTTTTT.

The chain recombines TRBV3-1 with TRBJ2-3; D gene unclear. The germline gives CDR1 LGHDT, CDR2 YNNKEL (reference sequence). The CDR3 has 13 amino acids. Trimming shortened V by 1 base and J by 3 bases, and 5 bases separated the two germline ends. CDR3 loop: CASSQALTDTQYF. The CDR3 DNA reads TGTGCCAGCAGCCAAGCGTTGACAGATACGCAGTATTTT.

The V gene is TRBV20-1, the J gene TRBJ2-1, with D perhaps matching TRBD2 (6 bases). CDR1 DFQATT and CDR2 SNEGSKA come from the germline V gene (reference sequence). The CDR3 has 13 amino acids. Between the trimmed V and J ends, which lost 6 bases and 6 bases, there was a span of 15 bases. The CDR3 loop is CSAPDYPGNEQFF. For the CDR3, the DNA is TGCAGTGCCCCGGACTACCCGGGCAATGAGCAGTTCTTC.

This clonotype was recorded many times. J is TRBJ2-1 and V is TRBV5-6; the D is unclear. CDR3 length equals 11 residues. Trimming cost V 1 base and J 8 bases, with 4 bases left between them. Germline V gene data show CDR1 as SGHDT and CDR2 as YYEEEE. CDR3 nucleotides: TGTGCCAGCAGCTTGTTTCATGAGCAGTTCTTC. Amino acid sequence: CASSLFHEQFF.